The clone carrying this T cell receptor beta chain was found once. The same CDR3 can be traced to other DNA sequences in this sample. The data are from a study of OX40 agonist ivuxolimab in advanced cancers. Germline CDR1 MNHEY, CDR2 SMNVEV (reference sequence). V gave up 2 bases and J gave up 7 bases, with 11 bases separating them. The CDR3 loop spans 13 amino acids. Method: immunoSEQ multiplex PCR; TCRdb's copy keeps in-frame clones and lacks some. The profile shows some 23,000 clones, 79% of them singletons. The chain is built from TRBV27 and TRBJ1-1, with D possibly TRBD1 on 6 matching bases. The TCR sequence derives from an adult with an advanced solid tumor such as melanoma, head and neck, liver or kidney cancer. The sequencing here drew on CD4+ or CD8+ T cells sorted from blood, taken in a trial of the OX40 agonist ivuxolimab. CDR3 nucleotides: TGTGCCAGCAGTTTAGAGTCACAGGGTGAAGCTTTCTTT. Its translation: CASSLESQGEAFF.